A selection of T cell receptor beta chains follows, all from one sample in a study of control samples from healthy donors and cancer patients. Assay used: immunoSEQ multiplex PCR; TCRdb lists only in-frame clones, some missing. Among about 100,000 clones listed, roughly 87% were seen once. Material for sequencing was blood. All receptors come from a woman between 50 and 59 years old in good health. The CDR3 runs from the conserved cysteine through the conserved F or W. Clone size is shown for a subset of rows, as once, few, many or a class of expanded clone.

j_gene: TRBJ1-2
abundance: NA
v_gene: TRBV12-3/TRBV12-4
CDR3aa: CASSQGNGYTF

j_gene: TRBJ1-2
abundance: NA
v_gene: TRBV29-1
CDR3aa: CSVLGGGAIEGYTF

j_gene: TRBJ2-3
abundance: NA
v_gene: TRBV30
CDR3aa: CAWKGYRVRTDTQYF

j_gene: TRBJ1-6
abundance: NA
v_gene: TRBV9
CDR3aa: CASSVGRDNSPLHF

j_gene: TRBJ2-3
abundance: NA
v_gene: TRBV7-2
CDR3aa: CASSLEAPGATDTQYF

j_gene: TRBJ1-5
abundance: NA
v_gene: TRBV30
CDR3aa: CAWRKTGNQPQHF

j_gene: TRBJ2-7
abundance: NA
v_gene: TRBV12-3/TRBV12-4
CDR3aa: CASSLQAPSEQYF

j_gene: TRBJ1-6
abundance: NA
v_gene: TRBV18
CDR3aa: CASSPNAGGNSPLHF

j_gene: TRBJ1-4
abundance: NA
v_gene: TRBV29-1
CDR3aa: CSVGIGVGIEKLFF

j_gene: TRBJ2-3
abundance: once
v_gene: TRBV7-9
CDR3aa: CASSSSTVSADTQYF

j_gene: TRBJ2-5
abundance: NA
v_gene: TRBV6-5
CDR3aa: CASSRRGWETQYF

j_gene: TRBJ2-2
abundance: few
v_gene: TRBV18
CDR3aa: CASSPLDTGELFF

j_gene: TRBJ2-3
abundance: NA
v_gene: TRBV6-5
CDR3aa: CAAGSGLFTDTQYF

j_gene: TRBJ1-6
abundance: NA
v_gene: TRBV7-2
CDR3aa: CASSRTGFGSPLHF

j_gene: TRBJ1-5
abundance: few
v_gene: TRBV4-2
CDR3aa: CASSQEGGTGGEPQHF

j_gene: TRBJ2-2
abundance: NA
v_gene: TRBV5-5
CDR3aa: CASSLGHPNTGELFF

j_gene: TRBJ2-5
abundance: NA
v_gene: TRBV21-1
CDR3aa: CASAKETQYF

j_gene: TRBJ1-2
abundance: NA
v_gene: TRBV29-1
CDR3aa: CSVDYRVGYGYTF

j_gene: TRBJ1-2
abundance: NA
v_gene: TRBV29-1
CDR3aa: CSAGTGGWYGYTF

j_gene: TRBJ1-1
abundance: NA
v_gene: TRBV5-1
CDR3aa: CASSLEWAVNTEAFF

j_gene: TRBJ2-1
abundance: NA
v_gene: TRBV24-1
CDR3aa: CATSDWSSSAGEQFF

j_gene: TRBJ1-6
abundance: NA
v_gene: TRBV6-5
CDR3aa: CASSTTGGSPLHF

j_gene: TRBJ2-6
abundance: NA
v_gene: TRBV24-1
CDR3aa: CATSDPTGTGANVLTF

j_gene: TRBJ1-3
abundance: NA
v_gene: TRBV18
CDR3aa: CASSPNDSGNTIYF

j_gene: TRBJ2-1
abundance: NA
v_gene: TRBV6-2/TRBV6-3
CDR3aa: CASSTAGTGGYNEQFF

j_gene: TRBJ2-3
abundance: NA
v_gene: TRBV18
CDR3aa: CASSPPWGTDTQYF

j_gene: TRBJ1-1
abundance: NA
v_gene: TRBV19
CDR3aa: CASTSVGFRTEAFF

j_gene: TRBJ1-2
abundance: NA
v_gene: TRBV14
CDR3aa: CASSPWEARSYGYTF

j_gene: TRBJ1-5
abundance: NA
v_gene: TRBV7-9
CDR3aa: CASSYGQGAINQPQHF

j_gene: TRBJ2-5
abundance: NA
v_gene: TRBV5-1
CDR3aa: CASSLGTSPPGTQYF

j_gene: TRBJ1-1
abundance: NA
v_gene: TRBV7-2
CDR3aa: CASRLGGRGTEAFF

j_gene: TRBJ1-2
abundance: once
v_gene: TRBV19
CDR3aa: CASSIVGTINYGYTF

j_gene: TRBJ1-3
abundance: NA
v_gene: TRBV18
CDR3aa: CASSADGNTIYF

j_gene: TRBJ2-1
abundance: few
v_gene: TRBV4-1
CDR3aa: CASSPLTGRDEQFF

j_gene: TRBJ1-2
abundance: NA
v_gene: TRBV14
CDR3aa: CASSQVAGMTNYGYTF

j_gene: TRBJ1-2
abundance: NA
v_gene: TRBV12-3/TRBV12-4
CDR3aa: CASSFFRGHGYTF

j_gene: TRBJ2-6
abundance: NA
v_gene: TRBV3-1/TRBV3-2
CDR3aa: CASRDSGANVLTF

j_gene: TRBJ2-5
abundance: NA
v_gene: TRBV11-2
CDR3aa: CASRGVGGVADKETQYF

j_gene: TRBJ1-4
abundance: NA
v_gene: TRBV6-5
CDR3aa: CASSHDRGSEKLFF

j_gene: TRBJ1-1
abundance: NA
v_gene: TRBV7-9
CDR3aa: CASSLSVNTEAFF

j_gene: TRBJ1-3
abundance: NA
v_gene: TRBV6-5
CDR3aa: CASSPGGGSTIYF

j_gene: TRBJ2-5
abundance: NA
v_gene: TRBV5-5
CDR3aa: CASSESGRWETQYF

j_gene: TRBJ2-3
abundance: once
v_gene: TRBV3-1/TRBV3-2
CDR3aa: CASSSRETSASTDTQYF

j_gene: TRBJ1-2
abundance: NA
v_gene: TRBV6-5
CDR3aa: CASSYSGGLDGYTF

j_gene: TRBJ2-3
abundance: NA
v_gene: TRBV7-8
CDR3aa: CASSSGILLDTQYF

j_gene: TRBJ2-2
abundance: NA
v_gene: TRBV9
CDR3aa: CASMADLTGELFF

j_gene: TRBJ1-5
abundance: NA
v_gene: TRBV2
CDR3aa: CASSGRRDSNQPQHF